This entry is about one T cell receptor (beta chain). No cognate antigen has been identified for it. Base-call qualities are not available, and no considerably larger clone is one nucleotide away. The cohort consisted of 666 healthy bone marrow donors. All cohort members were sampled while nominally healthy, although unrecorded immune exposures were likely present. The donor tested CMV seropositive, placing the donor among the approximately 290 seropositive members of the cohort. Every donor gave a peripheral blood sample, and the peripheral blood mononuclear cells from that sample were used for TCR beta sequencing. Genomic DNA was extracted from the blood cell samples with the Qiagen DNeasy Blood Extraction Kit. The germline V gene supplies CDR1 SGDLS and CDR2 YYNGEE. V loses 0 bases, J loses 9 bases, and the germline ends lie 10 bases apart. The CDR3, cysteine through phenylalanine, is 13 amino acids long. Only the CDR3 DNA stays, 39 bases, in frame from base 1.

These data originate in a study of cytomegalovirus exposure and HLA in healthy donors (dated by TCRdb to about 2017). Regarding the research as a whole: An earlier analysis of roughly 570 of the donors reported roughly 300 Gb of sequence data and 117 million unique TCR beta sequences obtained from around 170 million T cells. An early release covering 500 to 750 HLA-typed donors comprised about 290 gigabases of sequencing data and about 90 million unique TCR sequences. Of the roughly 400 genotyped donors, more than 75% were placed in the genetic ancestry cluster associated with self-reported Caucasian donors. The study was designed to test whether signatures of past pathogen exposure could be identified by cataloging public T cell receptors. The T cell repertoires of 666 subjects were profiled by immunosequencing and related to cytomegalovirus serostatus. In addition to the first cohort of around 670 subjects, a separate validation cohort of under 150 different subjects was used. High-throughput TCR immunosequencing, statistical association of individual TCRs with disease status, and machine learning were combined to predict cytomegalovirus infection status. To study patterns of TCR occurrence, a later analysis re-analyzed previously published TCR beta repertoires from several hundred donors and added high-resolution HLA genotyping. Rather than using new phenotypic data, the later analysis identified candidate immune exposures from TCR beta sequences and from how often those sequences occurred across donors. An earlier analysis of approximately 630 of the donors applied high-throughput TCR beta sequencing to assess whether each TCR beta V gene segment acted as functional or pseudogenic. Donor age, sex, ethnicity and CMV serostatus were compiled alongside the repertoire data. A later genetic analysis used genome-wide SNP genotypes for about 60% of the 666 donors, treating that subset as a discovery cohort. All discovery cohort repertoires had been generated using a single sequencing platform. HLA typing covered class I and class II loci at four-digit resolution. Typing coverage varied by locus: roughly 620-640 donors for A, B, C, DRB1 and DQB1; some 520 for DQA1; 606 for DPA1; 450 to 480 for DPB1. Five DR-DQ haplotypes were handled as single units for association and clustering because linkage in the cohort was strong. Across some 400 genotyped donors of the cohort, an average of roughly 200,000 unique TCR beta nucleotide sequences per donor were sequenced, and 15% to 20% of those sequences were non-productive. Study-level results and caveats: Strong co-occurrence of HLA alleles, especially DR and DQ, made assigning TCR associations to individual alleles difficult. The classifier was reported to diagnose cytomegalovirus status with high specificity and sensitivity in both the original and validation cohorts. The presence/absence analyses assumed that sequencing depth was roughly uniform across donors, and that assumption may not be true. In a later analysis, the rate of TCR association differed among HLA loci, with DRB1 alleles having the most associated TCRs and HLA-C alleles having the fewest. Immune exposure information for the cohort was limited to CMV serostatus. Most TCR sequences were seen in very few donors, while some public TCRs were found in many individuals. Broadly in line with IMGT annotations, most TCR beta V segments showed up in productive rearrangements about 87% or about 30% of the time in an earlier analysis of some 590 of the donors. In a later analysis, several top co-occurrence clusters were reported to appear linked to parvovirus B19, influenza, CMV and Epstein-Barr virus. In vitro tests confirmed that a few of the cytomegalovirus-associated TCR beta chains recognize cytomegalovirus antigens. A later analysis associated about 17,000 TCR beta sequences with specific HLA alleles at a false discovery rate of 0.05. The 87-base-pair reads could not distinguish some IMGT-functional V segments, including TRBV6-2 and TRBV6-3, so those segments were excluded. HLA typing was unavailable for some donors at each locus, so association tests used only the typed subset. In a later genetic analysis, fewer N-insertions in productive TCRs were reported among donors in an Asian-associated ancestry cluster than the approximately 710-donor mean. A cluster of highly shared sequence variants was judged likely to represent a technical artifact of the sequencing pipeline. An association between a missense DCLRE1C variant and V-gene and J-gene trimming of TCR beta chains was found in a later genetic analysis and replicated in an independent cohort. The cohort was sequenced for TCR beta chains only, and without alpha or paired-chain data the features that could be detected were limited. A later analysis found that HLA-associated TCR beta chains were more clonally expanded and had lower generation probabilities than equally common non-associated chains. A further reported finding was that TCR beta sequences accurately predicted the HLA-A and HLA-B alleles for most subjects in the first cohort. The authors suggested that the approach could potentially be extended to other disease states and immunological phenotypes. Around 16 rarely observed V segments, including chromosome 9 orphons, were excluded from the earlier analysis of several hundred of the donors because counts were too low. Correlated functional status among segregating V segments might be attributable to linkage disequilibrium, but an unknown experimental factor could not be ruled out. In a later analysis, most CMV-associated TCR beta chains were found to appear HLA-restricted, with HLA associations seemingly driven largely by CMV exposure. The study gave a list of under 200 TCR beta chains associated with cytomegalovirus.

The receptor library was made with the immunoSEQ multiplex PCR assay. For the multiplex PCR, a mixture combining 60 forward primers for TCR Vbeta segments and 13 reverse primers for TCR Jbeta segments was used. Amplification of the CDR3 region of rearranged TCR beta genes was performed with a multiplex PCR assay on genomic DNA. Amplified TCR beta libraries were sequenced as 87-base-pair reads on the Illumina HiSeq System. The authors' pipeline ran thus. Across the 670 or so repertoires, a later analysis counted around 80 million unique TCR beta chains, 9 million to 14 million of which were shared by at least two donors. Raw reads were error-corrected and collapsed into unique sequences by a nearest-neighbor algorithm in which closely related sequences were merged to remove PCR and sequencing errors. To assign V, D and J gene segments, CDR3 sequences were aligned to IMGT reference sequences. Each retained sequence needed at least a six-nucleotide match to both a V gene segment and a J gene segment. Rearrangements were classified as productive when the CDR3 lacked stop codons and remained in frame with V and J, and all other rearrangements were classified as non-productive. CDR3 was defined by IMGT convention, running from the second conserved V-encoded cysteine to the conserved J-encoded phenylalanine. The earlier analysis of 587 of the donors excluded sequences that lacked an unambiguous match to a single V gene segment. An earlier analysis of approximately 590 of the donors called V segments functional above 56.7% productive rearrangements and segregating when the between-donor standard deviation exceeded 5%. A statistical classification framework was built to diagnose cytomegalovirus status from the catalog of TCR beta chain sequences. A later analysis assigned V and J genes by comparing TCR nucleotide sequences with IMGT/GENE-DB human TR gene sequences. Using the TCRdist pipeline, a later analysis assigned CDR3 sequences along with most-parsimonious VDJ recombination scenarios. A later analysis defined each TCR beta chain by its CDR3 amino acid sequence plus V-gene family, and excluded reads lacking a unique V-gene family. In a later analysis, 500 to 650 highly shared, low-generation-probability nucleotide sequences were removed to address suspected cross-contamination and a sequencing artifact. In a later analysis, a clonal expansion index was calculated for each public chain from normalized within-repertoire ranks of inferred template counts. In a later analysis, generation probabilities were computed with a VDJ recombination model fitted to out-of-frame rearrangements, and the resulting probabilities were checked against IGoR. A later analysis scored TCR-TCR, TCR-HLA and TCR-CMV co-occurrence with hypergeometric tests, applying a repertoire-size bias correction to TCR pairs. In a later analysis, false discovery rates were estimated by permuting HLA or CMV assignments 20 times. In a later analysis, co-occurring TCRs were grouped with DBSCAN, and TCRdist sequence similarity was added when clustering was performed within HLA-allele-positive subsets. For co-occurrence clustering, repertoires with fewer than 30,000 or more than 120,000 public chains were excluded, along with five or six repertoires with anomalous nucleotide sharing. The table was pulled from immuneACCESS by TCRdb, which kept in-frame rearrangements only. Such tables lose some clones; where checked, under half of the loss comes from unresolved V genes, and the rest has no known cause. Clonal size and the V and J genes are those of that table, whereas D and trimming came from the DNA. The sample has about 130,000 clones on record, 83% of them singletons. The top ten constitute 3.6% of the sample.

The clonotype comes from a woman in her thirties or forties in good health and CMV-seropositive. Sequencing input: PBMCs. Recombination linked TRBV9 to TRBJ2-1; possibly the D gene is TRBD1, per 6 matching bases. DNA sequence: TGTGCCAGCAGCGTAGGGACAGAGCGTGAGCAGTTCTTC. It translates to CASSVGTEREQFF.